The present T cell receptor beta chain was sequenced within a study of blood T cell repertoires in COVID-19. Only in-frame clones appear in the TCRdb table, and some are missing; sequencing was by immunoSEQ multiplex PCR. The table shows fewer than 350,000 clones, with approximately 88% occurring only once. The CDR3 spans 14 residues. V trimming: 7 bases; J trimming: 8 bases; junction bases outside the gene matches: 10. Germline-derived CDR1 and CDR2 are LNHDA and SQIVND (reference sequence). This receptor was obtained from a woman aged 25 to 39 with COVID-19, enrolled during active disease. The rearrangement links TRBV19 to TRBJ2-1; TRBD2 aligns across 8 bases. Sequenced input: peripheral blood. The CDR3 DNA reads as TGTGCCAGTAATCGGGGGGGGATAGGCGATGAGCAGTTCTTC. This gives the protein CASNRGGIGDEQFF.